This T cell receptor beta chain was sequenced during a study of a mutant IDH1 vaccine in newly diagnosed glioma. About the research overall: Patients were pretreated with radiotherapy, temozolomide, or both, mostly both. Study-level results: Changes in the top peripheral T cell clonotypes seemingly had no bearing on pseudoprogression.

Regarding time point: week 11, during vaccination. The content of each vaccine dose was 300 ug of mutant IDH1 20-mer peptide, and topical imiquimod accompanied it. The assay was immunoSEQ multiplex PCR, and TCRdb's table has in-frame clones only and misses some. The table records 60,000 to 75,000 clones, approximately 80% of them present only once. In this sample, this clone turned up a few times. Antigen: not known. This sample comprised PBMCs, obtained from a glioma patient whose treatment included an IDH1 peptide vaccine. The sequence was collected from a young man with glioma.

This CDR3 is CASSLRVGNTEAFF. The DNA of the CDR3 is TGTGCCAGCAGCTTACGGGTGGGAAACACTGAAGCTTTCTTT. The V call is TRBV7-2, the J call TRBJ1-1; no definite D call. The V gene lost 2 bases and the J gene lost 2 bases, with 9 bases spanning the gap. The CDR3 has 14 amino acids. CDR1 SGHTA and CDR2 FQGNSA come from the germline V gene.